This T cell receptor (beta chain) originates from a study of technical replicates of blood from a few donors. This clone came up a few times. Produced via immunoSEQ multiplex PCR; TCRdb's table is partial and in-frame only. The sample yields tens of thousands of clones, approximately 93% seen once. This CDR3 comprises 15 residues. Germline V gene lookup returns CDR1 MGHRA and CDR2 YSYEKL. V was clipped by 1 base and J by 6 bases, with 12 bases between them. The chain couples TRBV4-1 to TRBJ1-4; D perhaps matches TRBD1 (5 bases). The sequencing sample was made of T cells isolated from PBMCs. The sequence derives from a human donor in good health. CDR3 sequence (DNA): TGCGCCAGCAGCCAAGCAGGGTTTGGGGATGAAAAACTGTTTTTT. This translates into CASSQAGFGDEKLFF.